This TCR beta chain was identified during a study of monozygotic twins with inflammatory bowel disease (dated by TCRdb to the late 2010s). About the full investigation: The complete study included approximately 28 monozygotic twin pairs: 19 IBD-discordant Danish pairs and nine German pairs, of which four were IBD-concordant and five were IBD-discordant. Each individual had, on average, about 151 000 unique TCRalpha sequences and 181 000 unique TCRbeta sequences available for analysis. The search for disease-associated traits relied mainly on comparing, within discordant pairs, IBD patients with their genetically identical healthy co-twins. The paper's findings and limits, for the study overall: Because patients received different immunosuppressive treatments, the repertoires may have picked up extra background noise and variability between individuals. TCRbeta repertoire diversity, by inverse Simpson index, was decreased in IBD patients compared with their healthy co-twins. IBD patients shared fewer clonotypes with other individuals than healthy twins did, most markedly in patients showing signs of disease activity. Distinction between different T cell subtypes could not be achieved in the analysis. No single strong signal or clonotype linked to IBD turned up in the results, so the idea that one exists was not supported. Repertoire similarity did not differ between concordant and discordant twins, possibly due to limited statistical power.

From each donor, an approximately 2.3 ml peripheral blood sample was collected into PAXgene tubes and kept at -80 degrees C. Without any T cell sorting, total RNA was extracted from whole blood using the PAXgene blood miRNA kit on an automated QIAcube. Peripheral blood from monozygotic twin pairs, either concordant or discordant for inflammatory bowel disease, underwent deep TCRalpha and TCRbeta repertoire profiling that used unique molecular barcoding. Smoking habits were recorded for all twin pairs, with individuals classified as current, former or never smokers. With respect to this clonotype: Its antigen is still unknown.

Library generation was performed with 5' RACE. The input for every TCR library was roughly 3,300 ng of total RNA. For each sample, cDNA synthesis was carried out in eight separate reactions using SMARTScribe reverse transcriptase. Unique molecular identifiers containing a 6-nucleotide sample barcode were introduced through template switching during cDNA synthesis. TCRalpha and TCRbeta cDNA was amplified by two nested PCRs of approximately 16 and 10 cycles, with bead purification after each PCR. Before amplification, the cDNA was treated with uracil DNA-glycosylase and purified using the QIAquick PCR purification kit. The second PCR added Illumina TruSeq-compatible adapters along with sample-specific barcodes. Library quality and concentration were assessed using TapeStation and Qubit, and approximately 5 ng of each library was pooled. Pooled libraries were sequenced on an Illumina HiSeq2500 single-index Rapid Run with 2 x 100 bp reads and custom sequencing primers. Turning to the authors' computational methods: MiGEC version 1.2.6 was used for UMI-based consensus assembly to correct PCR and sequencing errors. MiXCR version 2.1.1 was used to carry out V(D)J alignment, clonotype assembly and CDR3 extraction. To normalise gene usage, clonotype sharing and MAIT/NKT TCR abundance, the analysis used the top 1000, 10 000 and 20 000 clonotypes per sample. After downsampling to 27 000 UMIs, diversity was calculated as the inverse Simpson index using the vegan R package. Paired Mann-Whitney U tests were applied to discordant twin pairs, with Benjamini-Hochberg correction for multiple testing. TCRdb reanalyzed the reads, keeping one entry per CDR3 protein sequence and omitting DNA. TCRdb assigned the V and J calls; the authors' analysis was not used. This sample's table has entries for about 300,000 distinct CDR3 sequences. Over 5.5% of the sample is in the top ten clones.

Including cysteine and phenylalanine, the CDR3 has 16 amino acids. The DNA is not on file. This TCR was recovered from a human donor with ulcerative colitis or Crohn's disease, or a healthy co-twin of an affected twin (not recorded which). Material for sequencing was blood. Recombination joined TRBV12-3 or TRBV12-4 with TRBJ2-6. CDR3 region: CATHPRTSSGANVLTF.